Sequencing of this T cell receptor beta chain was carried out in a study of technical replicates of blood from a few donors. Assay: immunoSEQ multiplex PCR; the TCRdb copy retains only in-frame clones and omits some. This table has about 59,000 clones, 95% to 98% appearing once. The sequenced sample was T cells isolated from PBMCs. This receptor was obtained from a human donor in good health.

The CDR3 sequence is CASSQGQGTMNTEAFF. The CDR3 region has the DNA TGCGCCAGCAGCCAAGGTCAGGGGACCATGAACACTGAAGCTTTCTTT. The chain employs TRBV4-1 and TRBJ1-1, with D maybe TRBD1 (6 bases). Germline V gene sequence: CDR1 MGHRA, CDR2 YSYEKL. The ends were cut back, 1 base at V and 0 bases at J, with 12 bases in the middle. The CDR3 is 16 residues long.